The 20 T cell receptor beta chains below were found in one sample sequenced in a study of T cells in Graves' hyperthyroidism and ophthalmopathy. It was RNA transcripts that yielded the amplified TCR beta CDR3 regions. HTBI primers were the set used in a first-round RT-PCR of the TCR CDR3. TCRdb reprocessed the multiplex PCR reads with MiXCR, giving one entry per CDR3 protein. This table holds 450,000 to 500,000 distinct CDR3 sequences, approximately 22% found once. Sequenced material: blood. These TCRs come from a woman in her seventies with Graves' ophthalmopathy.

CDR3 bases: TGTGCCACCAGCAGAGTGACCACAAGGATAAGGGATAATTCACCCCTCCACTTT. Encoded protein: CATSRVTTRIRDNSPLHF. J is TRBJ1-6 and V is TRBV15, with D hard to call. The germline CDR1 and CDR2 sequences are LNHNV and YYDKDF (reference sequence). V was pared by 1 base and J by 5 bases, with 18 bases between. The CDR3 spans 18 residues.

This clonotype was counted between two and nine times. This rearrangement joins TRBV6-4 to TRBJ1-6; D is perhaps TRBD1 (6 bases). Trimming stripped 9 bases from V and 9 bases from J, with 15 bases between. The V gene's germline CDR1 is MRHNA and CDR2 SNTAGT. The CDR3 covers 13 residues. CDR3 sequence reads: CASAGEEGSPLHF. The CDR3 DNA is TGTGCCAGTGCAGGGGAAGAGGGTTCACCCCTCCACTTT.

This clonotype was counted between two and nine times. The chain employs TRBV24-1 and TRBJ2-1; D tentatively reads TRBD1 or TRBD2 (5 bases each). The CDR3 sequence is 13 residues long. Germline V gene sequence: CDR1 KGHDR, CDR2 SFDVKD. Deletions cut 6 bases from V and 7 bases from J, with 12 bases between. As DNA, the CDR3 is TGTGCCACCAGTCCATCCGGGACGAATGAGCAGTTCTTC. Translation: CATSPSGTNEQFF.

This chain links TRBV9 with TRBJ2-2; the D gene is possibly TRBD2 (5 bases). CDR3 size: 15 residues. The V gene's germline CDR1 is SGDLS and CDR2 YYNGEE. V was pared by 0 bases and J by 4 bases, with 10 bases between. DNA of the CDR3: TGTGCCAGCAGCGTAGATTCTAGCCGCACCGGGGAGCTGTTTTTT. Its protein is CASSVDSSRTGELFF.

This clonotype appeared a few times. It may be a read error: a sequence one base away is much more abundant. V gene TRBV28 combines with J gene TRBJ2-1; D gene uncertain. The CDR3 has 11 residues. Per the germline V gene, CDR1 is MDHEN and CDR2 is SYDVKM. V gave up 4 bases and J gave up 5 bases, with 3 bases separating them. CDR3 in amino acids: CASSSNNEQFF. In nucleotides, the CDR3 is TGTGCCAGCAGTTCTAACAATGAGCAGTTCTTC. Full variable domain (missing parts from reference TRBV28 and TRBJ2-1): DVKVTQSSRYLVKRTGEKVFLECVQDMDHENMFWYRQDPGLGLRLIYFSYDVKMKEKGDIPEGYSVSREKKERFSLILESASTNQTSMYLCASSSNNEQFFGPGTRLTVL.

The rearrangement links TRBV20-1 to TRBJ1-5; D remains ambiguous. V shed 1 base and J shed 3 bases, with 7 bases lying between them. CDR1 is DFQATT and CDR2 is SNEGSKA in the germline V gene (reference sequence). The CDR3 length is 13 residues. CDR3 residues: CSARGENNQPQHF. The CDR3 DNA reads as TGCAGTGCTAGAGGGGAGAACAATCAGCCCCAGCATTTT.

The rearrangement uses TRBV20-1 and TRBJ1-1; D is unclear. V dropped 0 bases and J dropped 0 bases, with 5 bases sitting between them. Germline CDR1 reads DFQATT; CDR2 reads SNEGSKA (reference sequence). The CDR3 length is 13 residues. The CDR3 DNA follows: TGCAGTGCTAGAGAGCATTTGAACACTGAAGCTTTCTTT. Protein: CSAREHLNTEAFF.

The V gene is TRBV27, the J gene TRBJ2-2, with 9 bases lining up with TRBD1. Germline V CDR1 and CDR2: MNHEY, SMNVEV (reference sequence). Germline trimming cut 6 bases from V and 6 bases from J; bases unmatched to any gene: 8. The length of the CDR3 is 15 residues. CDR3 loop: CASRQGTGYSGELFF. Written as DNA, the CDR3 is TGTGCCAGCAGGCAGGGGACAGGGTATTCCGGGGAGCTGTTTTTT.

This clonotype was observed at least ten times. The chain links TRBV2 to TRBJ1-4; D gene unclear. V was shortened by 1 base and J by 5 bases, with 8 bases between the two germline ends. CDR3 size: 14 residues. Germline CDR1 is SNHLY and CDR2 is FYNNEI. The CDR3 DNA reads as TGTGCCAGCAGTGAAGGACACTTGAATGAAAAACTGTTTTTT. Translation: CASSEGHLNEKLFF.

This clonotype showed up just a few times. The rearrangement joins TRBV20-1 to TRBJ2-7, with 8 bases that match TRBD2. Trimming at V came to 6 bases and at J to 0 bases, leaving 7 bases not matched to a gene. The CDR3 extends over 14 amino acids. From germline, CDR1 is DFQATT and CDR2 SNEGSKA (reference sequence). The CDR3, as DNA: TGCAGTGCCAGCGGGCTAGCGGGCTCCTACGAGCAGTACTTC. This encodes CSASGLAGSYEQYF.

This clonotype was found a few times. V usage is TRBV9 and J usage is TRBJ2-7, with D possibly matching TRBD2 (6 bases). The CDR3 is 15 amino acids. V lost 0 bases, J lost 3 bases, and 13 bases lay in between. Germline loops: CDR1 SGDLS, CDR2 YYNGEE. The CDR3 bases are TGTGCCAGCAGCGTAGACGGGAGTAATCTCTACGAGCAGTACTTC. Its translation is CASSVDGSNLYEQYF.

With respect to this clonotype: The junction departs from germline at one end; a sequencing error may be responsible. The CDR3 region has the DNA TGCGCCAGCAGCCAAAGGAGACAGGGCTCCTACGAGCAGTACTTC. Translated: CASSQRRQGSYEQYF. The genes are TRBV7-2 and TRBJ2-7, with TRBD1 identical over 7 bases. The CDR3 spans 15 residues. Germline values: CDR1 SGHTA, CDR2 FQGNSA.

This clonotype appeared a few times. V usage is TRBV20-1 and J usage is TRBJ1-1, with D maybe TRBD1 (5 bases). The germline V gene encodes CDR1 DFQATT and CDR2 SNEGSKA (reference sequence). CDR3 length equals 14 residues. V was pared by 2 bases and J by 4 bases, with 14 bases between. CDR3 sequence (DNA): TGCAGTGCTAGATTACCTAGGGGTGTCACTGAAGCTTTCTTT. It translates to CSARLPRGVTEAFF.

This clonotype was observed a handful of times. The J gene is TRBJ2-3, the V gene TRBV20-1; maybe TRBD2 (5 bases). CDR1 DFQATT and CDR2 SNEGSKA come from the germline V gene (reference sequence). There are 14 residues in the CDR3. With 5 bases removed from V and 2 bases from J, the gap between germline ends came to 14 bases. CDR3 sequence (DNA): TGCAGTGCTGCCCGGGATTATGTCACAGATACGCAGTATTTT. Its translation: CSAARDYVTDTQYF.

This chain uses TRBV5-6 with TRBJ2-7; weak D call: TRBD1 (6 bases). Germline V gene data show CDR1 as SGHDT and CDR2 as YYEEEE. The CDR3 runs to 17 residues. V lost 4 bases and J 0 bases, leaving 20 bases between the germline ends. The CDR3 spells CASSGPGTPGGSYEQYF. The CDR3 DNA follows: TGTGCCAGCAGCGGACCCGGGACACCTGGAGGCTCCTACGAGCAGTACTTC.

This clonotype was observed a few times. CDR3 nucleotides: TGTGCCAGCAGCTCTGGACTAGCGGGAGTAAGGCAAGAGACCCAGTACTTC. Translation: CASSSGLAGVRQETQYF. V gene TRBV5-5 combines with J gene TRBJ2-5; 13 bases map to TRBD2. The germline CDR1 and CDR2 sequences are SGHKS and YYEKEE (reference sequence). Trimming at V came to 3 bases and at J to 2 bases, leaving 7 bases not matched to a gene. CDR3 length: 17 residues.

Only a few counts were recorded for this clonotype. This chain uses TRBV28 with TRBJ1-5; D might be TRBD1 (5 bases). CDR1 and CDR2 (germline): MDHEN, SYDVKM. V shed 7 bases and J shed 5 bases, with 12 bases lying between them. The CDR3 loop spans 13 amino acids. For the CDR3, the DNA is TGTGCCAGCACCAAACCCAGGGATCAGCCCCAGCATTTT. It codes for CASTKPRDQPQHF.

This clonotype was detected many times. CDR3 DNA sequence: TGTGCCAGCAGAGACCGGACTGTCACAGATACGCAGTATTTT. Amino acids: CASRDRTVTDTQYF. J is TRBJ2-3 and V is TRBV3-1; perhaps TRBD2 as D (5 bases). The CDR3 totals 14 residues. V lost 6 bases to trimming and J lost 2 bases, with 12 bases between them. Germline loops: CDR1 LGHDT, CDR2 YNNKEL (reference sequence).

There are a few counts of this clonotype. The rearrangement uses TRBV28 and TRBJ1-6; no definite D call. Germline values: CDR1 MDHEN, CDR2 SYDVKM. The CDR3 runs to 11 residues. Trimming removed 4 bases at V and 7 bases at J, with 2 bases between. The DNA of the CDR3 is TGTGCCAGCAGTTGGAATTCACCCCTCCACTTT. Translated, it gives CASSWNSPLHF.

About this clonotype itself: Possible read error: a much larger clone is one base away. CDR3 sequence reads: CAGSSQPQTDEQYF. The CDR3 DNA reads as TGTGCCGGCAGTTCCCAACCTCAAACAGACGAGCAGTACTTC. V and J are TRBV12-3 or TRBV12-4 and TRBJ2-7; D uncertain. CDR3 size: 14 residues.